The 14 T cell receptor beta chains presented below share a single source sample, sequenced in a study of T cells after yellow fever vaccination. In TCRdb, the 5' RACE reads were re-called with MiXCR into one record per CDR3 protein. The sample holds about 110,000 distinct CDR3 sequences, 8.4% seen once. The sample in question was CD8+ T cells sorted from PBMCs, obtained 45 days after the yellow fever booster vaccination. These receptors were obtained from a man aged 30 to 39 who received the YFV17D yellow fever vaccine.

This clonotype was recorded at least ten times. The chain is built from TRBV30 and TRBJ2-7; D is possibly TRBD2 (5 bases). V gave up 3 bases and J gave up 2 bases, with 8 bases separating them. This CDR3 region has 12 residues. Germline CDR1 is GTSNPN and CDR2 is SVGIG (reference sequence). CDR3 loop: CAWSYGTYEQYF. CDR3 bases: TGTGCCTGGAGCTACGGGACCTACGAGCAGTACTTC.

In this sample, this clonotype turned up many times. This chain uses TRBV7-9 with TRBJ2-1, with 7 bases matching TRBD2. This CDR3 region has 12 residues. Germline CDR1 reads SEHNR; CDR2 reads FQNEAQ (reference sequence). V gave up 8 bases and J gave up 7 bases; unmatched junction bases: 5. The CDR3 DNA is TGTGCCAGCGGGCTAGCGGCGAATGAGCAGTTCTTC. Translation: CASGLAANEQFF. Full variable domain (remainder filled in from reference TRBV7-9 and TRBJ2-1): DTGVSQNPRHKITKRGQNVTFRCDPISEHNRLYWYRQTLGQGPEFLTYFQNEAQLEKSRLLSDRFSAERPKGSFSTLEIQRTEQGDSAMYLCASGLAANEQFFGPGTRLTVL.

Ten or more counts support this clonotype. The V gene is TRBV29-1, the J gene TRBJ2-3; no clear D. V was clipped by 8 bases and J by 6 bases, with 12 bases between them. The germline gives CDR1 SQVTM, CDR2 ANQGSEA. This CDR3 comprises 11 residues. This chain's CDR3 is CSPLEGDTQYF. DNA of the CDR3: TGCAGCCCCCTGGAAGGGGATACGCAGTATTTT.

The chain is built from TRBV4-2 and TRBJ2-6; no firm D call. This CDR3 has 18 residues. The V gene lost 0 bases and the J gene lost 2 bases, with 14 bases spanning the gap. Germline CDR1 reads LGHNA; CDR2 reads YNFKEQ. CDR3 bases: TGTGCCAGCAGCCAAGATAGGCTGGATTTAGCTGGGGCCAACGTCCTGACTTTC. Amino acids: CASSQDRLDLAGANVLTF.

The rearrangement uses TRBV9 and TRBJ2-1; TRBD1 agrees at 9 bases. The CDR3 covers 15 residues. The V gene end was trimmed by 4 bases and the J gene end by 5 bases; junction bases not matched to a gene: 7. Germline V lookup: CDR1 SGDLS, CDR2 YYNGEE. As DNA, the CDR3 is TGTGCCAGCAGCCCCCCCGGACAGGGGAACAATGAGCAGTTCTTC. Translating it yields CASSPPGQGNNEQFF.

This clonotype was seen at least ten times. The chain joins TRBV29-1 to TRBJ2-1, with TRBD2 matching over 7 bases. This CDR3 spans 17 amino acids. Germline V CDR1 and CDR2: SQVTM, ANQGSEA. The junction had 13 bases not matched to a gene; V was cut back by 1 base and J by 4 bases. The CDR3 is CSVEGLADTPTYNEQFF. The DNA for the CDR3 is TGCAGCGTTGAAGGGCTAGCGGATACACCTACTTACAATGAGCAGTTCTTC.

This clonotype was picked up many times. The V gene is TRBV20-1, the J gene TRBJ2-5; TRBD2 aligns across 9 bases. The V and J ends lost 1 base and 4 bases, in that order; junction bases with no gene match: 7. The CDR3 contains 15 residues. CDR1 is DFQATT, CDR2 SNEGSKA, per germline (reference sequence). The CDR3 DNA reads as TGCAGTGCTAGAGGGGCGGGAGGGCCGGGAGAGACCCAGTACTTC. Translating gives CSARGAGGPGETQYF.

This clonotype was seen at least ten times. The rearrangement links TRBV20-1 to TRBJ2-1, with 7 bases aligning to TRBD2. The ends lost 5 bases at V and 3 bases at J; junction bases unmatched: 4. Germline-derived CDR1 and CDR2 are DFQATT and SNEGSKA (reference sequence). CDR3 length equals 13 residues. The DNA of the CDR3 is TGCAGTGCTGGTCGGGACTACTACAATGAGCAGTTCTTC. Protein: CSAGRDYYNEQFF.

In its sample, this clonotype was seen many times. This chain links TRBV20-1 with TRBJ1-2; D gene uncertain. The CDR3 spans 9 residues. Germline loops: CDR1 DFQATT, CDR2 SNEGSKA (reference sequence). V shed 4 bases and J shed 7 bases, with 4 bases lying between them. CDR3 sequence: CSAMRGYTF. The CDR3 region has the DNA TGCAGTGCTATGCGTGGCTACACCTTC.

This clonotype was recorded many times. V and J are TRBV9 and TRBJ2-5, with 7 bases matching TRBD2. Germline V gene lookup returns CDR1 SGDLS and CDR2 YYNGEE. Unmatched junction bases numbered 4, after V lost 4 bases and J lost 1 base. The CDR3 totals 14 residues. CDR3 DNA: TGTGCCAGCAGCCCGTCGGGGGGCCAAGAGACCCAGTACTTC. Translated: CASSPSGGQETQYF.

This clonotype was counted at least ten times. This chain uses TRBV5-1 with TRBJ2-1; the D call may be TRBD1 or TRBD2 (6 bases each). CDR1 and CDR2 (germline): SGHRS, YFSETQ. CDR3 length equals 13 residues. V gave up 7 bases and J gave up 3 bases, with 11 bases separating them. The CDR3 DNA reads TGCGCCAGCGGAGGGGACATCTACAATGAGCAGTTCTTC. Translating gives CASGGDIYNEQFF.

This clonotype was observed many times. The chain joins TRBV7-6 to TRBJ2-7; the D gene is possibly TRBD1 (6 bases). The CDR3 runs 14 residues. Looked up from germline, CDR1 is SGHVS and CDR2 is FNYEAQ. V was trimmed by 2 bases and J by 3 bases, leaving 11 bases between them. CDR3 protein: CASSLYGDNYEQYF. Here the CDR3 DNA reads TGTGCCAGCAGCTTATATGGGGACAACTACGAGCAGTACTTC. The variable domain in full, completed from reference TRBV7-6 and TRBJ2-7, reads GAGVSQSPRYKVTKRGQDVALRCDPISGHVSLYWYRQALGQGPEFLTYFNYEAQQDKSGLPNDRFSAERPEGSISTLTIQRTEQRDSAMYRCASSLYGDNYEQYFGPGTRLTVT.

The sample holds many counts of this clonotype. The chain employs TRBV6-1 and TRBJ2-4, with 11 nucleotides matching TRBD2. The CDR3 extends over 15 amino acids. The V segment lost 6 bases and the J segment 6 bases; nucleotides outside the gene matches: 7. Germline V CDR1 and CDR2: MNHNS, SASEGT. The CDR3 protein is CASREIAGGLNIQYF. For the CDR3, the DNA is TGTGCCAGCAGGGAAATAGCGGGAGGGCTAAACATTCAGTACTTC.

The chain carries TRBV2 and TRBJ2-3; D is ambiguous. The V gene's germline CDR1 is SNHLY and CDR2 FYNNEI. Trimming took off 4 bases at V and 14 bases at J, with 34 bases between the two ends. This CDR3 is built from 18 residues. CDR3 in DNA: TGTGCCAGCAGTGCTCCGAACCGCCCCGAGACCTCACAGATGGGTTGGTATTTT. Protein: CASSAPNRPETSQMGWYF.